A single T cell receptor (beta chain) is shown here with its context. Its antigen is undetermined. The data were produced by immunoSEQ multiplex PCR, yet TCRdb's version contains in-frame clones alone and is incomplete. The sample shows a few million clones, around 95% of them seen only once. The sample originates from a study of shared clonotypes between healthy human individuals. Study conclusions and caveats: Sharing across four donors was highest in naive CD4 (around 5%) and lowest in memory CD8 (0.4%). Clonotype sharing levels among donors were expected to vary with sequencing depth. Even with large depth, rarefaction showed that sorted-subset sequencing was incomplete.

Looked up from germline, CDR1 is SGHTA and CDR2 is FQGNSA. The CDR3 consists of 14 residues. The J segment lost 0 bases and the V segment lost 5 bases, leaving 3 bases of the junction unmatched. The CD4+ fraction was divided into a CD45RA+ naive subset and a CD45RA-negative memory subset. The specimen was naive CD4+ T cells sorted from blood. Subset: CD45RA+ positively selected. The chain carries TRBV7-2 and TRBJ2-7, with 8 bases aligning to TRBD1. This clonotype was sampled from a man between 18 and 35 years old in good health. The CDR3 reads CASSGQGGSYEQYF. The CDR3 DNA is TGTGCCAGCAGCGGACAGGGAGGCTCCTACGAGCAGTACTTC.